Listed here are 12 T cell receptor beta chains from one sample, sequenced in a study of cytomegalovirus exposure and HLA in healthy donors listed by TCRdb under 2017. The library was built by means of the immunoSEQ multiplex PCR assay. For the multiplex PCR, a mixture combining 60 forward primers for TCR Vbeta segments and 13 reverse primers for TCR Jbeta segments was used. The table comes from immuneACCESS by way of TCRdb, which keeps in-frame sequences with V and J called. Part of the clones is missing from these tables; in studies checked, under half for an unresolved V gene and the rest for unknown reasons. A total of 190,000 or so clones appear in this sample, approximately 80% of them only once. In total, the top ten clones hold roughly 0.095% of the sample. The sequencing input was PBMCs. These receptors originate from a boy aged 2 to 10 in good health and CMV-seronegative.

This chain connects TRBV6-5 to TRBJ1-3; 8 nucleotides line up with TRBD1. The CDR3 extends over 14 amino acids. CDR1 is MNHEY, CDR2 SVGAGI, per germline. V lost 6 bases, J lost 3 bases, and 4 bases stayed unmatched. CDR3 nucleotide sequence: TGTGCCAGCAGACTGACAGGGGTTGGAAACACCATATATTTT. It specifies CASRLTGVGNTIYF.

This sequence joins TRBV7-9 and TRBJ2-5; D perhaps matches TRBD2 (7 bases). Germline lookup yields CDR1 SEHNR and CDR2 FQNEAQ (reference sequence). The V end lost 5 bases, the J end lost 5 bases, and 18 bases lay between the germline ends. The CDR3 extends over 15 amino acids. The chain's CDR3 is CASSGGGGRWETQYF. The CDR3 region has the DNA TGTGCCAGCAGCGGAGGGGGGGGCCGGTGGGAGACCCAGTACTTC.

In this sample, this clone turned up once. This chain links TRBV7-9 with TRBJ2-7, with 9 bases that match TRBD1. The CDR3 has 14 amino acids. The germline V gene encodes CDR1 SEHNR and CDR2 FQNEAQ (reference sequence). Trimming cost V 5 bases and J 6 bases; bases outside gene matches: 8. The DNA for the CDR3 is TGTGCCAGCAGCCTAGGGACAGGGTCCGCCGAGCAGTACTTC. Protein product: CASSLGTGSAEQYF. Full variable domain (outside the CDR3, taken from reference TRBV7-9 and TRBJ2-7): DTGVSQNPRHKITKRGQNVTFRCDPISEHNRLYWYRQTLGQGPEFLTYFQNEAQLEKSRLLSDRFSAERPKGSFSTLEIQRTEQGDSAMYLCASSLGTGSAEQYFGPGTRLTVT.

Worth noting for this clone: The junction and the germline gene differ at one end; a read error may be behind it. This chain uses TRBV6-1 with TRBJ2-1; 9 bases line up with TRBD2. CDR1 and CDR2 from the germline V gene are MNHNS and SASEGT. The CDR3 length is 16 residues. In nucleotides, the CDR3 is TGTACCAGCAGTGTAGCGGGGGCCCATTCCTACAATGAGCAGTTCTTC. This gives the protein CTSSVAGAHSYNEQFF.

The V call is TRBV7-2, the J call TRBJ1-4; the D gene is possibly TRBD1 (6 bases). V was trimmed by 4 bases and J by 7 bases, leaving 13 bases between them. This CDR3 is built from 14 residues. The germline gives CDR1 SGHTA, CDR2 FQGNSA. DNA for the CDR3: TGTGCCAGCAGCTGGGGGGGCATAGGTGAAAAACTGTTTTTT. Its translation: CASSWGGIGEKLFF. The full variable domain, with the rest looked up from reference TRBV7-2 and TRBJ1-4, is GAGVSQSPSNKVTEKGKDVELRCDPISGHTALYWYRQSLGQGLEFLIYFQGNSAPDKSGLPSDRFSAERTGGSVSTLTIQRTQQEDSAVYLCASSWGGIGEKLFFGSGTQLSVL.

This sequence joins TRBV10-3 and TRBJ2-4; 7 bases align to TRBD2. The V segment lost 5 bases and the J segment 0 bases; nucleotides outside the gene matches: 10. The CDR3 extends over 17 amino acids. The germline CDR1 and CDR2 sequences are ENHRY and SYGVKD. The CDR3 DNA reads TGTGCCATCAGTTCTCTAGCGGCCACATCAGCCAAAAACATTCAGTACTTC. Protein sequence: CAISSLAATSAKNIQYF.

In DNA form, the CDR3 reads TGTGCCAGCAGCTCTACGGTCAACTATGGCTACACCTTC. Its protein product is CASSSTVNYGYTF. The chain is built from TRBV11-2 and TRBJ1-2; no clear D. V lost 4 bases and J 2 bases, leaving 8 bases between the germline ends. The CDR3 contains 13 residues. From germline, CDR1 is SGHAT and CDR2 FQNNGV.

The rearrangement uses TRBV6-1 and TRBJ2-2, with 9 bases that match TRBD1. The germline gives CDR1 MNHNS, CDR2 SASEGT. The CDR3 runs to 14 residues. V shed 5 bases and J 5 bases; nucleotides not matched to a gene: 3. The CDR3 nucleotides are TGTGCCAGCAGTTGGACAGGGGTGACCGGGGAGCTGTTTTTT. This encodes CASSWTGVTGELFF.

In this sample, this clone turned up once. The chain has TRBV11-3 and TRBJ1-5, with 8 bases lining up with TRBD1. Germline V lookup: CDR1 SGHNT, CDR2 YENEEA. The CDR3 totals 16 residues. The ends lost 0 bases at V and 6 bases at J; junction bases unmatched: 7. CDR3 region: CASSLDLGQGGQPQHF. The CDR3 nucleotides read TGTGCCAGCAGCTTAGATTTAGGACAGGGTGGTCAGCCCCAGCATTTT.

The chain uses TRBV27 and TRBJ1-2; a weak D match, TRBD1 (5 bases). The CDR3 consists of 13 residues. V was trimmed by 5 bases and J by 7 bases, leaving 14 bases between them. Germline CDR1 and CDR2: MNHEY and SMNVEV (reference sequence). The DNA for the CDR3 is TGTGCCAGCAGTACCTCCAGGGAGGCTGGCTACACCTTC. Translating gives CASSTSREAGYTF.

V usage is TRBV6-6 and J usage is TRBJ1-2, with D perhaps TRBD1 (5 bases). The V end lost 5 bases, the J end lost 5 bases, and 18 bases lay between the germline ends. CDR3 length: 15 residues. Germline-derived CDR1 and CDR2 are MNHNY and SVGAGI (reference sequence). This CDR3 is CASSPGLRLPYGYTF. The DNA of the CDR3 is TGTGCCAGCAGTCCGGGACTGCGACTTCCATATGGCTACACCTTC.

CDR3 residues: CASSSPWGGGSNEQFF. Here the CDR3 DNA reads TGCGCCAGCAGCTCCCCTTGGGGCGGGGGTTCCAATGAGCAGTTCTTC. V is TRBV5-1 and J is TRBJ2-1; 7 bases are shared with TRBD2. The V gene's germline CDR1 is SGHRS and CDR2 YFSETQ. The V gene end was trimmed by 3 bases and the J gene end by 6 bases; junction bases not matched to a gene: 12. This CDR3 comprises 16 residues.